These 19 T cell receptor beta chains came from one sample sequenced in a study of T cells in Graves' hyperthyroidism and ophthalmopathy. RNA transcripts gave rise to amplified TCR beta CDR3 regions. A set of HTBI primers served as the primers for a first-round RT-PCR of the TCR CDR3. Each CDR3 protein gets one entry after TCRdb re-called the multiplex PCR reads with MiXCR. Among roughly 700,000 distinct CDR3 sequences listed, approximately 15% were seen once. Sequenced material: blood. All receptors come from a man over 45 with Graves' hyperthyroidism.

A few counts support this clonotype. This chain links TRBV27 with TRBJ2-5, with 8 bases fitting TRBD1. Germline V CDR1 and CDR2: MNHEY, SMNVEV (reference sequence). The CDR3 is 16 residues long. Unmatched junction bases numbered 17, after V lost 10 bases and J lost 4 bases. As DNA, the CDR3 is TGTGCCACCAACCCGGTGGCAGGGGGCTCGGGAGAGACCCAGTACTTC. Translated, it gives CATNPVAGGSGETQYF.

This clonotype was detected many times. The chain links TRBV9 to TRBJ1-2; D uncertain. V was cut by 3 bases and J by 8 bases, with 8 bases left in between. The germline gives CDR1 SGDLS, CDR2 YYNGEE. This CDR3 comprises 11 residues. CDR3 region: CASSAMQGYTF. The CDR3 nucleotides read TGTGCCAGCAGCGCTATGCAAGGCTACACCTTC.

The chain carries TRBV28 and TRBJ2-2, with D unclear. Germline values: CDR1 MDHEN, CDR2 SYDVKM. Trimming cost V 5 bases and J 7 bases, with 11 bases left between them. The CDR3 extends over 13 amino acids. CDR3 amino acids: CASSGNWGGELFF. The CDR3 DNA reads as TGTGCCAGCAGTGGGAACTGGGGCGGGGAGCTGTTTTTT.

This clonotype was seen only a few times. The V call is TRBV20-1, the J call TRBJ2-2; D unclear. The germline gives CDR1 DFQATT, CDR2 SNEGSKA (reference sequence). CDR3 size: 13 residues. V was cut by 3 bases and J by 5 bases, with 10 bases left in between. The CDR3 nucleotides read TGCAGTGCTAGTAATAAAGGGACCGGGGAGCTGTTTTTT. Translating it yields CSASNKGTGELFF.

This clonotype occurred a few times. V usage is TRBV6-1 and J usage is TRBJ1-2; TRBD1 might be the D (5 bases). The CDR3 is 16 residues long. Trimming shortened V by 5 bases and J by 8 bases, and 24 bases separated the two germline ends. Germline V gene data show CDR1 as MNHNS and CDR2 as SASEGT. CDR3 nucleotides: TGTGCCAGCAGTCAGATCAGGGTCAATGGGTTCCGGGGCTACACCTTC. Encoded protein: CASSQIRVNGFRGYTF.

This clonotype was picked up many times. CDR3 protein: CASMRDINQPQHF. The DNA for the CDR3 is TGTGCCAGCATGCGGGACATCAATCAGCCCCAGCATTTT. This chain connects TRBV2 to TRBJ1-5, with TRBD1 as a possible D gene (6 bases). CDR3 length: 13 amino acids. V was cut by 7 bases and J by 3 bases, with 10 bases left in between. Germline V CDR1 and CDR2: SNHLY, FYNNEI.

This clonotype was seen at least ten times. The chain has TRBV30 and TRBJ2-5; 12 bases agree with TRBD1. Unmatched junction bases numbered 3, after V lost 0 bases and J lost 1 base. Germline CDR1 is GTSNPN and CDR2 is SVGIG (reference sequence). CDR3 length: 16 amino acids. The CDR3 reads CAWSVWGQGAQETQYF. Here the CDR3 DNA reads TGTGCCTGGAGTGTCTGGGGACAGGGGGCCCAAGAGACCCAGTACTTC. Using reference TRBV30 and TRBJ2-5 for the parts outside the CDR3, the full variable domain is SQTIHQWPATLVQPVGSPLSLECTVEGTSNPNLYWYRQAAGRGLQLLFYSVGIGQISSEVPQNLSASRPQDRQFILSSKKLLLSDSGFYLCAWSVWGQGAQETQYFGPGTRLLVL.

In its sample, this clonotype was seen a few times. J is TRBJ2-7 and V is TRBV19, with 11 bases that match TRBD2. Trimming at V came to 6 bases and at J to 2 bases, leaving 6 bases not matched to a gene. This CDR3 contains 15 residues. Germline V lookup: CDR1 LNHDA, CDR2 SQIVND (reference sequence). CDR3 residues: CASSVILAGAYEQYF. CDR3 sequence (DNA): TGTGCCAGTAGCGTAATACTAGCGGGAGCCTACGAGCAGTACTTC. Drawing the rest from reference TRBV19 and TRBJ2-7, the complete variable domain is DGGITQSPKYLFRKEGQNVTLSCEQNLNHDAMYWYRQDPGQGLRLIYYSQIVNDFQKGDIAEGYSVSREKKESFPLTVTSAQKNPTAFYLCASSVILAGAYEQYFGPGTRLTVT.

On this clonotype itself: A much larger clone differs by one base, so this may be a read error. V gene TRBV3-1 combines with J gene TRBJ2-2; D may be TRBD2 (5 bases). From germline, CDR1 is LGHDT and CDR2 YNNKEL (reference sequence). The CDR3 consists of 14 residues. The CDR3: CASSQDRDVGELLF. In DNA form, the CDR3 reads TGTGCCAGCAGCCAAGATCGCGATGTCGGGGAGCTGTTATTT.

This clonotype showed up many times. V is TRBV11-2 and J is TRBJ2-1, with 10 bases aligning to TRBD2. The CDR3 has 13 residues. V trimming: 0 bases; J trimming: 15 bases; junction bases outside the gene matches: 5. Germline values: CDR1 SGHAT, CDR2 FQNNGV. The CDR3: CASSLDRGTSVFF. The DNA for the CDR3 is TGTGCCAGCAGCTTAGATCGAGGGACTAGCGTGTTCTTC. Using reference TRBV11-2 and TRBJ2-1 for the parts outside the CDR3, the full variable domain is EAGVAQSPRYKIIEKRQSVAFWCNPISGHATLYWYQQILGQGPKLLIQFQNNGVVDDSQLPKDRFSAERLKGVDSTLKIQPAKLEDSAVYLCASSLDRGTSVFFGPGTRLTVL.

This clonotype was seen many times. This rearrangement joins TRBV7-2 to TRBJ2-5, with 8 nucleotides matching TRBD1. Germline V gives CDR1 SGHTA, CDR2 FQGNSA. J lost 5 bases, V lost 4 bases, and 9 bases had no gene match. The CDR3 covers 15 residues. CDR3 residues: CASSWSGQVTETQYF. The CDR3 DNA sequence: TGTGCCAGCAGCTGGTCGGGACAGGTCACGGAGACCCAGTACTTC.

The V and J genes are TRBV19 and TRBJ1-4; 8 bases map to TRBD1. The length of the CDR3 is 14 residues. CDR1 and CDR2 (germline): LNHDA, SQIVND (reference sequence). The trim removed 7 bases at V and 3 bases at J, leaving 4 bases unmatched. The CDR3 DNA is TGTGCCAGTAACACAGGGGGTGCTAATGAAAAACTGTTTTTT. Translating gives CASNTGGANEKLFF.

This clonotype was seen many times. The chain is built from TRBV5-1 and TRBJ2-5, with a tentative D call TRBD2 (7 bases). The V gene's germline CDR1 is SGHRS and CDR2 YFSETQ. This CDR3 is 15 amino acids long. The V end was cut by 4 bases, the J end by 3 bases, with 16 bases between. CDR3 in amino acids: CASSNGRGAEETQYF. DNA of the CDR3: TGCGCCAGCAGCAACGGTCGGGGGGCCGAAGAGACCCAGTACTTC. Complete variable domain (other parts from reference TRBV5-1 and TRBJ2-5): KAGVTQTPRYLIKTRGQQVTLSCSPISGHRSVSWYQQTPGQGLQFLFEYFSETQRNKGNFPGRFSGRQFSNSRSEMNVSTLELGDSALYLCASSNGRGAEETQYFGPGTRLLVL.

This clonotype came up many times. The gene calls are TRBV20-1 and TRBJ2-1, with D maybe TRBD2 (5 bases). Germline CDR1 and CDR2: DFQATT and SNEGSKA (reference sequence). The ends were cut back, 0 bases at V and 7 bases at J, with 16 bases in the middle. The CDR3 is 15 amino acids. The CDR3 nucleotides read TGCAGTGCTAGAGATGTGAGAGGGCCGGGGAATGAGCAGTTCTTC. It translates to CSARDVRGPGNEQFF.

There are many counts of this clonotype. The chain couples TRBV20-1 to TRBJ2-5; no clear D. From germline, CDR1 is DFQATT and CDR2 SNEGSKA (reference sequence). Trimming took 1 base from V and 0 from J, leaving 6 bases between them. The CDR3 length is 13 residues. The CDR3 DNA reads TGCAGTGCTAGAGCCGGGCACCAAGAGACCCAGTACTTC. This gives the protein CSARAGHQETQYF.

The CDR3 DNA follows: TGTGCCATCAGTGACGGTATCACAGCGGGAGAGACCCAGTACTTC. Protein sequence: CAISDGITAGETQYF. The rearrangement links TRBV10-3 to TRBJ2-5; perhaps TRBD2 as D (6 bases). Deletions cut 3 bases from V and 4 bases from J, with 15 bases between. This CDR3 contains 15 residues. Looked up from germline, CDR1 is ENHRY and CDR2 is SYGVKD.

V is TRBV25-1 and J is TRBJ2-2; a weak D match, TRBD1 (5 bases). Germline CDR1 is MGHDK and CDR2 is SYGVNS. The V gene lost 3 bases and the J gene lost 1 base, with 12 bases spanning the gap. The CDR3 has 16 amino acids. CDR3 protein: CASSDYGRENTGELFF. CDR3 bases: TGTGCCAGCAGTGATTACGGCAGGGAGAACACCGGGGAGCTGTTTTTT. Drawing the rest from reference TRBV25-1 and TRBJ2-2, the complete variable domain is EADIYQTPRYLVIGTGKKITLECSQTMGHDKMYWYQQDPGMELHLIHYSYGVNSTEKGDLSSESTVSRIRTEHFPLTLESARPSHTSQYLCASSDYGRENTGELFFGEGSRLTVL.

The chain uses TRBV9 and TRBJ2-7; D perhaps matches TRBD1 (5 bases). The CDR3 is 15 residues long. V shed 4 bases and J shed 0 bases, with 14 bases lying between them. Germline V gives CDR1 SGDLS, CDR2 YYNGEE. Here the CDR3 reads CASSKGWASSYEQYF. The DNA for the CDR3 is TGTGCCAGCAGCAAGGGGTGGGCAAGCTCCTACGAGCAGTACTTC. The full variable domain, completed using reference TRBV9 and TRBJ2-7, is DSGVTQTPKHLITATGQRVTLRCSPRSGDLSVYWYQQSLDQGLQFLIQYYNGEERAKGNILERFSAQQFPDLHSELNLSSLELGDSALYFCASSKGWASSYEQYFGPGTRLTVT.

In this sample, this clonotype turned up a few times. The conserved closing phenylalanine or tryptophan is absent in this CDR3, likely reflecting a read error. V gene TRBV7-2 combines with J gene TRBJ2-7; no clear D. CDR1 is SGHTA and CDR2 is FQGNSA in the germline V gene. The CDR3 sequence is 12 residues long. The ends were cut back, 4 bases at V and 4 bases at J, with 8 bases in the middle. CDR3: CASSSGLYEQYL. Here the CDR3 DNA reads TGTGCCAGCAGCTCGGGCCTTTACGAGCAGTACCTC.